What follows is one T cell receptor (beta chain) and its context. Its antigen is undetermined. Generated by immunoSEQ multiplex PCR, the TCRdb table keeps only in-frame clones and is missing some. The sample contains about 2.3 million clones, 90% to 95% of which appear only once. Germline V gene lookup returns CDR1 SGHNT and CDR2 YYREEE (reference sequence). The CDR3 is 14 residues long. V was clipped by 0 bases and J by 5 bases, with 11 bases between them. The data belong to a study of shared clonotypes between healthy human individuals. Regarding the study as a whole: Measured sharing among donors was expected to vary with sequencing depth. The study found roughly 5% of naive CD4 clonotypes shared across several donors.

This TCR was recovered from a man in his late teens or twenties in good health. Some clones in this sample may be carry-over from other donors' samples. The sample consisted of naive CD4+ T cells from PBMCs. Noted subset: CD45RA+ positively selected. The rearrangement links TRBV5-4 to TRBJ2-5; TRBD1 is a possible D gene (5 bases). The CDR3 nucleotides are TGTGCCAGCAGCTTGGGATTGGGGCGGGAGACCCAGTACTTC. Its protein is CASSLGLGRETQYF.